A selection of T cell receptor beta chains follows, all from one sample in a study of beta chain features in type 1 diabetes. The assay was immunoSEQ multiplex PCR, and TCRdb's table has in-frame clones only and misses some. This table holds 900,000 or so clones, 17% found once. The sample comprised naive CD4+ T cells from blood. The receptors here all came from a woman aged 18 to 35 in good health. Both conserved end residues are part of each CDR3. A D gene is named only where the DNA matches it firmly. Where a row states a size, it is once, few, many or the class of an expanded clone; other rows omit it.

>TRBV29-1|.|TRBJ2-3|.
TGCAGCGTTGAAGTTTCCTCCCCAGGTGTATATTTT
CSVEVSSPGVYF
>TRBV6-4|.|TRBJ2-1|.
TGTGCCAGCAGGCCATGGAAGGGAAGCTCCTACAATGAGCAGTTCTTC
CASRPWKGSSYNEQFF
>TRBV6-6|few|TRBJ1-4|.
TGTGCCAGCAGTGTAATAAGAACGAGTGAAAAACTGTTTTTT
CASSVIRTSEKLFF
>TRBV10-3|few|TRBJ1-1|.
TGTGCCATTCAGGGTTACACTGAAGCTTTCTTT
CAIQGYTEAFF
>TRBV7-9|.|TRBJ2-1|TRBD1
TGTGCCAGCAGCTTAGAAAGTGACAGGGTCTACAATGAGCAGTTCTTC
CASSLESDRVYNEQFF
>TRBV18|few|TRBJ2-3|.
TGTGCCAGTCGCAAACAGGGCCGCACAGATACGCAGTATTTT
CASRKQGRTDTQYF
>TRBV28|few|TRBJ1-5|.
TGTGCCAGCAGTTTCAGACAGCGAAATCAGCCCCAGCATTTT
CASSFRQRNQPQHF
>TRBV4-3|few|TRBJ2-3|.
TGCGCCAGCAGCCTCGCCGGGACCGGTGATACGCAGTATTTT
CASSLAGTGDTQYF
>TRBV27|.|TRBJ1-2|.
TGTGCCAGCAGTTTATCGATTGGGGGGCTTGGCTACACCTTC
CASSLSIGGLGYTF
>TRBV2|.|TRBJ1-2|TRBD1
TGTGCCAGCAGGGAAGGACAGGGGGCTGGTGGCTACACCTTC
CASREGQGAGGYTF
>TRBV27|.|TRBJ2-6|.
TGTGCCAGCACCCCTCTCCGGGGGGCCAACGTCCTGACTTTC
CASTPLRGANVLTF
>TRBV7-2|.|TRBJ2-1|.
TGTGCCAGCAGTCGCGCTAGGAGGGCAACCTACAATGAGCAGTTCTTC
CASSRARRATYNEQFF
>TRBV6-5|few|TRBJ2-7|.
TGTGCCAGCACCCCGATACAGCGTTCCTACGAGCAGTACTTC
CASTPIQRSYEQYF
>TRBV28|.|TRBJ2-2|.
TGTGCCAGCAGACGATTCGCGAACACCGGGGAGCTGTTTTTT
CASRRFANTGELFF
>TRBV20-1|.|TRBJ2-7|.
TGCAGTGCTTCCTTAGCCTACGAGCAGTACTTC
CSASLAYEQYF
>TRBV15|few|TRBJ2-1|.
TGTGCCACCAGCTCTTGGGGGGACAATGAGCAGTTCTTC
CATSSWGDNEQFF
>TRBV4-1|.|TRBJ2-1|.
TGCGCCAGCAGCCAATTGCCCAGGGTCACTCTCTCCTACAATGAGCAGTTCTTC
CASSQLPRVTLSYNEQFF
>TRBV27|.|TRBJ1-6|.
TGTGCCAGCAGTTTTGGGGACGGAAATTCACCCCTCCACTTT
CASSFGDGNSPLHF
>TRBV7-9|.|TRBJ2-5|.
TGTGCCAGCAGCTCAATTCGGCGGGCCCCAGCTTTGGAGACCCAGTACTTC
CASSSIRRAPALETQYF
>TRBV7-2|few|TRBJ2-1|.
TGTGCCAGCAGCCCCAACTACAATGAGCAGTTCTTC
CASSPNYNEQFF
>TRBV7-9|.|TRBJ2-5|.
TGTGCCAGCAGCTTAGCTTTAATAGGACTCGCGAAGTCCGAGACCCAGTACTTC
CASSLALIGLAKSETQYF
>TRBV6-5|.|TRBJ1-5|.
TGTGCCAGCGGCAGAGTCAATCAGCCCCAGCATTTT
CASGRVNQPQHF
>TRBV5-1|.|TRBJ1-2|.
TGCGCCAGCAGCATGAACCCAGGGGTAGCTAACTATGGCTACACCTTC
CASSMNPGVANYGYTF
>TRBV28|few|TRBJ2-1|.
TGTGCCAGCCTTGGGAATACTGAGCAGTTCTTC
CASLGNTEQFF
>TRBV25-1|few|TRBJ2-5|TRBD2
TGTGCCAGCAGTGGAGGACTAGCGGGAGTAGAGACCCAGTACTTC
CASSGGLAGVETQYF
>TRBV5-1|once|TRBJ1-4|.
TGCGCCAGCAGCCCACTCAGGGGAGTGGATGAAAAACTGTTTTTT
CASSPLRGVDEKLFF
>TRBV5-1|few|TRBJ2-1|TRBD2
TGCGCCAGCAGCCCTAGCGGGAGTCCCTACAATGAGCAGTTCTTC
CASSPSGSPYNEQFF
>TRBV10-2|few|TRBJ2-1|.
TGCGCCAGCAGACGGGGCCGCCTAAACAATGAGCAGTTCTTC
CASRRGRLNNEQFF
>TRBV7-9|few|TRBJ1-2|TRBD1
TGTGCCAGCAGCAACGCGTACAGGGGGGCCATAGGTGGCTACACCTTC
CASSNAYRGAIGGYTF
>TRBV18|.|TRBJ2-5|TRBD2
TGTGCCAGCTCACGGACTAGCGGGAGGCCAGAAGAGACCCAGTACTTC
CASSRTSGRPEETQYF
>TRBV18|few|TRBJ2-2|.
TGTGCCAGCTCACCATGGACAGCTGACAACACCGGGGAGCTGTTTTTT
CASSPWTADNTGELFF
>TRBV19|.|TRBJ2-5|TRBD1
TGTGCCAGTAGTACGACAGGGGGCCTGGAGACCCAGTACTTC
CASSTTGGLETQYF